The present T cell receptor beta chain was sequenced within a study of cytomegalovirus exposure and HLA in healthy donors. Overall study context: A prior study identified 110 million or so unique TCR beta sequences from 190 million or so T cells. Study-wide points: Among the most significant clusters, several appeared linked to common viral pathogens in a later analysis. Later work found most CMV-associated TCR beta chains apparently HLA-restricted. Donor immune exposure was known only as CMV serostatus.

The trim removed 0 bases at V and 1 base at J, leaving 5 bases unmatched. The CDR3 loop spans 16 amino acids. Germline loops: CDR1 KGHSH, CDR2 LQKENI. As for this clone: Its antigen is unknown.

PCR primers comprised 60 Vbeta and 13 Jbeta primers. Profiled with immunoSEQ multiplex PCR; TCRdb holds only in-frame clones, not every one. The data show about 120,000 clones, 60% to 80% seen once. V is TRBV18 and J is TRBJ2-7, with TRBD2 identical over 8 bases. This receptor was identified in a man in his forties or fifties in good health and CMV-seropositive. What was sequenced was PBMCs. CDR3 protein: CASSPPRGGRSYEQYF. In DNA, the CDR3 is TGTGCCAGCTCACCACCGAGGGGCGGGAGGTCCTACGAGCAGTACTTC.